The text below deals with one T cell receptor beta chain. Sorted cells numbering about 19,000 to 1,100,000, with 10%, 30% or 50% RNA, yielded the naive CD8 libraries. The CD8+CD4-CCR7+CD45RA+ phenotype defined the sorted naive CD8 T cells. These data come from a study of molecular identifiers for immune sequencing clone quantification. Study information: The replicate experiment used RNA from 20,000 or 100,000 naive CD8 cells. This RNA was split into five aliquots, and four of them were sequenced.

The length of the CDR3 is 18 residues. The J segment lost 3 bases and the V segment lost 1 base, leaving 13 bases of the junction unmatched. Germline CDR1 reads LGHDT; CDR2 reads YNNKEL (reference sequence). TCRdb used MiXCR to reprocess the PCR reads, holding one entry per CDR3 protein. This sample yields about 510,000 distinct CDR3 sequences, of which about 22% are seen a single time; 0.65% to 0.95% belongs to the top ten. The sequence came from a human donor in good health. Some libraries in this study had Jurkat cell RNA spiked in. Sequenced material: naive CD8+ T cells from blood, with Jurkat cell RNA spiked in. Subset defined: FACS-sorted CD8+CD4-CCR7+CD45RA+ naive T cells. The chain couples TRBV3-1 to TRBJ2-3; 7 bases fit TRBD2. The DNA for the CDR3 is TGTGCCAGCAGCCAAGCCCCCCCCGGACTAGTGGGTACAGATACGCAGTATTTT. It codes for CASSQAPPGLVGTDTQYF.